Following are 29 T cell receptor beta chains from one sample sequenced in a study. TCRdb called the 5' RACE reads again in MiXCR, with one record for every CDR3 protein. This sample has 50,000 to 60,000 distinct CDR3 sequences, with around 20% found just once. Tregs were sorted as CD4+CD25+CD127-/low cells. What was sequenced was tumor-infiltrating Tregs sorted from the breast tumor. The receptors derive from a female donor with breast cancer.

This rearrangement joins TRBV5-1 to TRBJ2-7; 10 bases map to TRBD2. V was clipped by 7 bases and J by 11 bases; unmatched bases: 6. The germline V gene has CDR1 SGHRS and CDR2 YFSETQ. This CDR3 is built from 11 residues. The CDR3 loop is CASGLAGVKYF. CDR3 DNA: TGCGCCAGCGGGCTAGCGGGAGTTAAGTACTTC.

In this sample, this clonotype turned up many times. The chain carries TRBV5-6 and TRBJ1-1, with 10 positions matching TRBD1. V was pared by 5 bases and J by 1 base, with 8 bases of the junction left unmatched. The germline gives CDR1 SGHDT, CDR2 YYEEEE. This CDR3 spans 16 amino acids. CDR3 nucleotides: TGTGCCAGCAGATGGACAGGGGGGGTTGCGAACACTGAAGCTTTCTTT. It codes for CASRWTGGVANTEAFF.

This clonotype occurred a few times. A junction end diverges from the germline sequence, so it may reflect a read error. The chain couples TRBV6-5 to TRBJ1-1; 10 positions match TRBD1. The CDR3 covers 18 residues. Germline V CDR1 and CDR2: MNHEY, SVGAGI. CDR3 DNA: TGTGCCAGCAGTTACAAGCCGGGACAGGGGTCCATCAGAACTGAAACTTTCTTT. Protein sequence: CASSYKPGQGSIRTETFF.

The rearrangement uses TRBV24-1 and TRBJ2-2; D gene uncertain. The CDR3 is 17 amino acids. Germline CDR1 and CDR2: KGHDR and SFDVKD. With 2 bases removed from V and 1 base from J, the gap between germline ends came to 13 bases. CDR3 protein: CATSDSDPPGNTGELFF. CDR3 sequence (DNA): TGTGCCACCAGTGATTCCGACCCCCCGGGGAACACCGGGGAGCTGTTTTTT.

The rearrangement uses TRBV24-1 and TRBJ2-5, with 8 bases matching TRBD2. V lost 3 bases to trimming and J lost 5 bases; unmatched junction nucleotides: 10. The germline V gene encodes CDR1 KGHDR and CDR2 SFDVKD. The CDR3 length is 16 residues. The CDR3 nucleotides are TGTGCCACCAGTGATACGAGCGGGAGAGGTGGGGAGACCCAGTACTTC. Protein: CATSDTSGRGGETQYF.

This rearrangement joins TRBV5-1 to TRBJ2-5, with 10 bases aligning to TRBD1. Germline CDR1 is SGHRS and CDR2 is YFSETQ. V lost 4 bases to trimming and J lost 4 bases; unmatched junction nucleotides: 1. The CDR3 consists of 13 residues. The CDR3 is CASSGDRGETQYF. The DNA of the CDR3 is TGCGCCAGCAGCGGGGACAGGGGAGAGACCCAGTACTTC.

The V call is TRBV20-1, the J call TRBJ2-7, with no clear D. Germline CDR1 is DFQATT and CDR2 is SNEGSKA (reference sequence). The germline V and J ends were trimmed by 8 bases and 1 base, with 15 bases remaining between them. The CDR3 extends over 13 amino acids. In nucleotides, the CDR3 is TGCAGTACAAAAAGACCTCTGTCCTACGAGCAGTACTTC. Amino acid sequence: CSTKRPLSYEQYF.

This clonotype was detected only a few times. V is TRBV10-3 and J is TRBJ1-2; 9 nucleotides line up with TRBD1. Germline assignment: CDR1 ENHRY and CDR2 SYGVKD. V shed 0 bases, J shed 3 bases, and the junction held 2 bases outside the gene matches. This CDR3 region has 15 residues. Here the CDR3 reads CAISESRTGDYGYTF. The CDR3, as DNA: TGTGCCATCAGTGAGTCTCGGACAGGGGACTATGGCTACACCTTC.

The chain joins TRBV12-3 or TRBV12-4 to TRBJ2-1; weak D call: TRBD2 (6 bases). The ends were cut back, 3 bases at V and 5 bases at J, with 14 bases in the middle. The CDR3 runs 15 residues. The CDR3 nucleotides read TGTGCCAGCAGTTTTTTTGGGACTGGAAACAATGAGCAGTTCTTC. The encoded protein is CASSFFGTGNNEQFF.

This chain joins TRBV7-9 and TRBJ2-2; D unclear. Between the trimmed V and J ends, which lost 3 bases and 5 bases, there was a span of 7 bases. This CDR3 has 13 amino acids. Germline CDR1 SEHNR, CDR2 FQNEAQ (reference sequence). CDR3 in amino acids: CASSFDPTGELFF. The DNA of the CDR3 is TGTGCCAGCAGCTTCGACCCGACCGGGGAGCTGTTTTTT.

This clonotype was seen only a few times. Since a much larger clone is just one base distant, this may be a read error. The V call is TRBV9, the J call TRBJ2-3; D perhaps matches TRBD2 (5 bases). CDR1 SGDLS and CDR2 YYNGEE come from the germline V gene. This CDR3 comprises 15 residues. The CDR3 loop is CASSAGNRPTDTLYF. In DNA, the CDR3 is TGTGCCAGCAGCGCCGGGAACAGACCCACAGATACGCTGTATTTT.

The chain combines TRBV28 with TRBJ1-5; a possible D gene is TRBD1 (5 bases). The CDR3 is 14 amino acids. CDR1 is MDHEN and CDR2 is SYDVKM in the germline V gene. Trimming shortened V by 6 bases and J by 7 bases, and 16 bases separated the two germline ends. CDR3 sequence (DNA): TGTGCCAGCAGAGCAGACTCACCAGGGCAGCCCCAGCATTTT. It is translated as CASRADSPGQPQHF. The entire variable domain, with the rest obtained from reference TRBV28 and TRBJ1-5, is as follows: DVKVTQSSRYLVKRTGEKVFLECVQDMDHENMFWYRQDPGLGLRLIYFSYDVKMKEKGDIPEGYSVSREKKERFSLILESASTNQTSMYLCASRADSPGQPQHFGDGTRLSIL.

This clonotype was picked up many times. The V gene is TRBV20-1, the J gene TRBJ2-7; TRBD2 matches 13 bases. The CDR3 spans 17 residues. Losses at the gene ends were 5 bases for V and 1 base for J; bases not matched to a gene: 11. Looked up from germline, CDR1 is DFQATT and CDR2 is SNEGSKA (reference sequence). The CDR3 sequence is CSASSGLAGSSSYEQYF. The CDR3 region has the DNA TGCAGTGCTTCCTCGGGACTAGCGGGATCGAGTTCCTACGAGCAGTACTTC.

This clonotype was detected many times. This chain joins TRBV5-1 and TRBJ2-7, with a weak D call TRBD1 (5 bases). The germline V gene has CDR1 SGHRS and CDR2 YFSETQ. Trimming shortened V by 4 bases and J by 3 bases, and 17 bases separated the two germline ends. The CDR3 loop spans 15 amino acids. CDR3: CASSPNPDTLYEQYF. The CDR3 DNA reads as TGCGCCAGCAGCCCGAACCCGGACACTCTCTACGAGCAGTACTTC.

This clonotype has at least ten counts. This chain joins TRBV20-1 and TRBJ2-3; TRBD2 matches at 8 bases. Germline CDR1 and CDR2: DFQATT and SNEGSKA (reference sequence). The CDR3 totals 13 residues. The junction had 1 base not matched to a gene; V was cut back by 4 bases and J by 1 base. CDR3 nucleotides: TGCAGTGCTACGCGGGAGGGCACAGATACGCAGTATTTT. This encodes CSATREGTDTQYF.

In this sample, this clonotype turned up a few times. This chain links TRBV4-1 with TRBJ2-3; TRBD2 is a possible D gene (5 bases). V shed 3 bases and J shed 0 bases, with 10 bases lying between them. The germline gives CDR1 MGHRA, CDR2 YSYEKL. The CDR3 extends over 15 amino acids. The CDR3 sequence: CASSHQLVSTDTQYF. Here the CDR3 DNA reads TGCGCCAGCAGCCATCAACTAGTGAGCACAGATACGCAGTATTTT.

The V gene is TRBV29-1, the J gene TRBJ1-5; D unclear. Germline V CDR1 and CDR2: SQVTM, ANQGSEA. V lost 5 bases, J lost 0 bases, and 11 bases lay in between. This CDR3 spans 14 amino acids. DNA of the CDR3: TGCAGCGTTAGTCAGGCCAATAGCAATCAGCCCCAGCATTTT. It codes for CSVSQANSNQPQHF.

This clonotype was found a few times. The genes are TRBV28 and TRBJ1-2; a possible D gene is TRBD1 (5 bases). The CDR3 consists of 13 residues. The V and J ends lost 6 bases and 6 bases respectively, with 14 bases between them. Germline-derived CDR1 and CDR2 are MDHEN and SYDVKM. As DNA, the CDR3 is TGTGCCAGCAGGGGGCCCAGTAGGAATGGCTACACCTTC. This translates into CASRGPSRNGYTF.

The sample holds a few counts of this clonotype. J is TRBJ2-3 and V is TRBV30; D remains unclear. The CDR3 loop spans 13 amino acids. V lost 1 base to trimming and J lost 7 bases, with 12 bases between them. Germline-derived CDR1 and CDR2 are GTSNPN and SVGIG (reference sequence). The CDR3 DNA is TGTGCCTGGAGTGCACAATTAAGGAATACGCAGTATTTT. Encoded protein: CAWSAQLRNTQYF.

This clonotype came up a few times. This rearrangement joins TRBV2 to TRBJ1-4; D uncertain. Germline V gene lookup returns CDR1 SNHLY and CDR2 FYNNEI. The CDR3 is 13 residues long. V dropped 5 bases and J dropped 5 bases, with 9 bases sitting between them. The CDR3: CASSRTENEKLFF. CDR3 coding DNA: TGTGCCAGCAGTCGGACGGAGAATGAAAAACTGTTTTTT.

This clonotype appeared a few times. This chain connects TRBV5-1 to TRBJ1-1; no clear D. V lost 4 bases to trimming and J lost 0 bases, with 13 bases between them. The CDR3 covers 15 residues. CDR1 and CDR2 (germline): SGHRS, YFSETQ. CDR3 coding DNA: TGCGCCAGCAGCGTGCGGCGGGATTTGAACACTGAAGCTTTCTTT. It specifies CASSVRRDLNTEAFF. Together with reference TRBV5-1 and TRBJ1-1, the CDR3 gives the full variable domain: KAGVTQTPRYLIKTRGQQVTLSCSPISGHRSVSWYQQTPGQGLQFLFEYFSETQRNKGNFPGRFSGRQFSNSRSEMNVSTLELGDSALYLCASSVRRDLNTEAFFGQGTRLTVV.

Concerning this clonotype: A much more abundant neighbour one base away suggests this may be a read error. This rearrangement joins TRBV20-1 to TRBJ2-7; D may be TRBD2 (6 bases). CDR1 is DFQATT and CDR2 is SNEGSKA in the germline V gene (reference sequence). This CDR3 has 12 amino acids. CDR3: CSASGGSYGQYF. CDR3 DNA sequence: TGCAGTGCTAGCGGGGGATCCTACGGGCAGTACTTC.

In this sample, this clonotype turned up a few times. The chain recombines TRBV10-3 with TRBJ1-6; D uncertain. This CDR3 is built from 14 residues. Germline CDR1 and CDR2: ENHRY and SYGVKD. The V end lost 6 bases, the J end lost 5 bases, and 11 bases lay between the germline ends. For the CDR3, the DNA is TGTGCCATCAGCGACACACAAAATAATTCACCCCTCCACTTT. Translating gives CAISDTQNNSPLHF.

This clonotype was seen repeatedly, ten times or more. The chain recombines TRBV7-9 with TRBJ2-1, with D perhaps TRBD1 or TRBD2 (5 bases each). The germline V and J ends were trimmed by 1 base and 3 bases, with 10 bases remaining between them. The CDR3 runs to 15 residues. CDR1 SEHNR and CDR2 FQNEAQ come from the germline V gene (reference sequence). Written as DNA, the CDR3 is TGTGCCAGCAGCTTAGTGGGGACGGGCTACAATGAGCAGTTCTTC. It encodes CASSLVGTGYNEQFF.

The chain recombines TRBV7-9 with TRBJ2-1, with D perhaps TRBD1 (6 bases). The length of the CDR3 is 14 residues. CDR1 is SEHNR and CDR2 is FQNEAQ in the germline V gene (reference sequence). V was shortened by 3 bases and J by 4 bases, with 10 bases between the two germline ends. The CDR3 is CASSLQGYYNEQFF. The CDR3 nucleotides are TGTGCCAGCAGCTTGCAGGGGTATTACAATGAGCAGTTCTTC.

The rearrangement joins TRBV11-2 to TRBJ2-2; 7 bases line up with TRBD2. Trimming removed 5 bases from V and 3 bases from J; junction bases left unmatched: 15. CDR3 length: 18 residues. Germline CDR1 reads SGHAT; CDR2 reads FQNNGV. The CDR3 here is CASSPSGRASGHTGELFF. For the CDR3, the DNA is TGTGCCAGCAGCCCCTCTGGGAGGGCTAGCGGACACACCGGGGAGCTGTTTTTT.

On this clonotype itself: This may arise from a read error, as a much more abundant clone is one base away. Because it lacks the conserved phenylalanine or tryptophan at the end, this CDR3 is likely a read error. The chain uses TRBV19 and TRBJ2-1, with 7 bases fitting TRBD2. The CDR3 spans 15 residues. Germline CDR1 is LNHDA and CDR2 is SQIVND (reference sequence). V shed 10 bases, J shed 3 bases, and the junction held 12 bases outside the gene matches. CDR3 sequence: CATSSVAGGYNEQFS. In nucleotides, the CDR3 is TGTGCCACCTCTAGCGTAGCGGGCGGCTACAATGAGCAGTTCTCC.

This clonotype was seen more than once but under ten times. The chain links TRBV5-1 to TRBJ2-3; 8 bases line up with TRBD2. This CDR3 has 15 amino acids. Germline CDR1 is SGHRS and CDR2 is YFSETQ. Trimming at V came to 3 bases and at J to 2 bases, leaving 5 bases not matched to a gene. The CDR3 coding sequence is TGCGCCAGCAGCTCCGGGACTAGATACACAGATACGCAGTATTTT. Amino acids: CASSSGTRYTDTQYF.

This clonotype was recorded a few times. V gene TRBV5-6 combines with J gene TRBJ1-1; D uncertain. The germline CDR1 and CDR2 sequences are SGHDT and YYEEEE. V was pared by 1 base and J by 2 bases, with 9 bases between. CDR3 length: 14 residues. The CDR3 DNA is TGTGCCAGCAGCTTGACTGGTTTCAACACTGAAGCTTTCTTT. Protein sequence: CASSLTGFNTEAFF.